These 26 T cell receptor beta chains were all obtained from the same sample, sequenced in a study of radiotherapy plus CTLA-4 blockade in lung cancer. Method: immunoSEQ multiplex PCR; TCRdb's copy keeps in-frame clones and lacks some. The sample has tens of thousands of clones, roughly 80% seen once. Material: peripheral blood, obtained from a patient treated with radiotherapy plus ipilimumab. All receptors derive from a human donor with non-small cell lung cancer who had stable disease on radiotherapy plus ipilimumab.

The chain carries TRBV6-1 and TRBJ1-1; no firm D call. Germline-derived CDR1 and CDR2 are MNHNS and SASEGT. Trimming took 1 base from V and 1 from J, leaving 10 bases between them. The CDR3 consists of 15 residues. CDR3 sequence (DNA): TGTGCCAGCAGTGAAGGGCAGAGAAGGAACACTGAAGCTTTCTTT. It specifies CASSEGQRRNTEAFF.

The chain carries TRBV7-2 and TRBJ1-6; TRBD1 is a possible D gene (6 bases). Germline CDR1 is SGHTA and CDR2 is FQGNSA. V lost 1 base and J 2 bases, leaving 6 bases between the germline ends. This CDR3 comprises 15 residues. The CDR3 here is CASSLDRAYNSPLHF. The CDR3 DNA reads TGTGCCAGCAGCTTAGACAGGGCCTATAATTCACCCCTCCACTTT.

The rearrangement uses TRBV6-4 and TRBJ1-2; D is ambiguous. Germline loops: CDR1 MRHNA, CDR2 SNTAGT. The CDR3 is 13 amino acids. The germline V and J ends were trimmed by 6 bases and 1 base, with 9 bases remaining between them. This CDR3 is CASRSAFNYGYTF. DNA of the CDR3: TGTGCCAGCAGATCGGCGTTTAACTATGGCTACACCTTC.

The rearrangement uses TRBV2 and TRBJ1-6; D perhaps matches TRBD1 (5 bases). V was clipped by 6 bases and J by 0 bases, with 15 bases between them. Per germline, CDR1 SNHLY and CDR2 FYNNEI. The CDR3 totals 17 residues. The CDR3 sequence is CASRLRTRSSYNSPLHF. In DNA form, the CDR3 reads TGTGCCAGCAGACTAAGGACACGGAGCTCCTATAATTCACCCCTCCACTTT.

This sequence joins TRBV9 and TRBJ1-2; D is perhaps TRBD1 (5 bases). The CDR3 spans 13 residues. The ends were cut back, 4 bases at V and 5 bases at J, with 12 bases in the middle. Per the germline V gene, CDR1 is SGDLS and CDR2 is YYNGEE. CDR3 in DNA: TGTGCCAGCAGCCTCAGGGAGGGGTATGGCTACACCTTC. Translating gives CASSLREGYGYTF. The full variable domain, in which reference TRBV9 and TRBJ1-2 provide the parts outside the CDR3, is DSGVTQTPKHLITATGQRVTLRCSPRSGDLSVYWYQQSLDQGLQFLIQYYNGEERAKGNILERFSAQQFPDLHSELNLSSLELGDSALYFCASSLREGYGYTFGSGTRLTVV.

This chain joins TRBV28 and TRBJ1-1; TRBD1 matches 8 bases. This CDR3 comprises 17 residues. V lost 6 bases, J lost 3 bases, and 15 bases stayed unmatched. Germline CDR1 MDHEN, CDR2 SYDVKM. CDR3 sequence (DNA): TGTGCCAGCAGCCCCCCCCTAGGACAGGGTAAACACACTGAAGCTTTCTTT. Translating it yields CASSPPLGQGKHTEAFF.

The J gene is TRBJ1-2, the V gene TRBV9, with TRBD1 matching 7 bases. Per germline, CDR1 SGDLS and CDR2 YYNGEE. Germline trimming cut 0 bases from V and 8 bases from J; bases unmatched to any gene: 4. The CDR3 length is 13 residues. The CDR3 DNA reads TGTGCCAGCAGCGTAGACAGGGGATGGGGCTACACCTTC. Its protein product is CASSVDRGWGYTF.

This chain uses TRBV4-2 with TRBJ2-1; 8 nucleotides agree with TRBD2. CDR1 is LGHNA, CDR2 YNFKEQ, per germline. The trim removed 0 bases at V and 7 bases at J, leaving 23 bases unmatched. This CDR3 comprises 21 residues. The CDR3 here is CASSQDPLERASGGVGNEQFF. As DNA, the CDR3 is TGTGCCAGCAGCCAAGACCCGTTGGAAAGGGCGTCGGGGGGGGTTGGGAATGAGCAGTTCTTC.

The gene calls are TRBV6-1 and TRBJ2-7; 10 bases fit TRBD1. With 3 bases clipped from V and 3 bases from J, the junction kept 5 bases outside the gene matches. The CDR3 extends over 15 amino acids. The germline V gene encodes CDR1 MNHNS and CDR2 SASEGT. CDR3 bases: TGTGCCAGCAGTGATGGGGGGACAGGGGTCTACGAGCAGTACTTC. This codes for CASSDGGTGVYEQYF.

In nucleotides, the CDR3 is TGTGCCAGCAGCTACCGGGGAGGTGGCTACACCTTC. Translation: CASSYRGGGYTF. This chain connects TRBV28 to TRBJ1-2; D is unclear. From germline, CDR1 is MDHEN and CDR2 SYDVKM. This CDR3 has 12 amino acids. V was trimmed by 6 bases and J by 7 bases, leaving 12 bases between them.

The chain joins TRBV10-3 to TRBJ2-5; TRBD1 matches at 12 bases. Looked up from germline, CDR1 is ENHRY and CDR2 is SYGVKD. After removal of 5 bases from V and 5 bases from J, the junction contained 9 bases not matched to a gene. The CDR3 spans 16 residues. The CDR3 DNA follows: TGTGCCATCAGTCCGTCCGGGACAGGGGGCGCCGAGACCCAGTACTTC. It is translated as CAISPSGTGGAETQYF.

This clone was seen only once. CDR3 DNA sequence: TGTGCCAGCAGCGTAGTGGGTCCTGGGGCCAACGTCCTGACTTTC. This gives the protein CASSVVGPGANVLTF. V gene TRBV9 combines with J gene TRBJ2-6; no firm D call. The CDR3 consists of 15 residues. Trimming pared 0 bases from V and 2 bases from J, leaving 6 bases between. Germline assignment: CDR1 SGDLS and CDR2 YYNGEE.

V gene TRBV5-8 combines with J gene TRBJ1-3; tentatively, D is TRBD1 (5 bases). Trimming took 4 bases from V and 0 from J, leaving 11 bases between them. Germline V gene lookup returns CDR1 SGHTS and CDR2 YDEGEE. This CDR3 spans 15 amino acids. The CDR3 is CASSRGTSSGNTIYF. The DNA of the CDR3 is TGTGCCAGCAGCCGGGGGACCAGCTCTGGAAACACCATATATTTT. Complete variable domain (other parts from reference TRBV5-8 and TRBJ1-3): EAGVTQSPTHLIKTRGQQATLRCSPISGHTSVYWYQQALGLGLQFLLWYDEGEERNRGNFPPRFSGRQFPNYSSELNVNALELEDSALYLCASSRGTSSGNTIYFGEGSWLTVV.

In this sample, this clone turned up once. DNA for the CDR3: TGTGCCAGCAGCTTGCGGGTGGGCGCGAACACCGGGGAGCTGTTTTTT. Translating it yields CASSLRVGANTGELFF. The genes are TRBV5-8 and TRBJ2-2; no reliable D call. CDR3 length: 16 amino acids. V gave up 1 base and J gave up 0 bases, with 10 bases separating them. Germline V gene lookup returns CDR1 SGHTS and CDR2 YDEGEE.

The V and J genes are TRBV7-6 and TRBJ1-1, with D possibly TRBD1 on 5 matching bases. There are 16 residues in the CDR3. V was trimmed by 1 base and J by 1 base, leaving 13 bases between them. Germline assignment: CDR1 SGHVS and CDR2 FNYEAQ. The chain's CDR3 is CASSLGAGLGNTEAFF. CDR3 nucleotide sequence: TGTGCCAGCAGCTTAGGGGCAGGGCTGGGGAACACTGAAGCTTTCTTT.

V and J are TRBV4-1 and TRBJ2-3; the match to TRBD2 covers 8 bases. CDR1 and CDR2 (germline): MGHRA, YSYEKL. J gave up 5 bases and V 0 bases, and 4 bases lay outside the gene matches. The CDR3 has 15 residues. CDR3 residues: CASSQETGGGDTQYF. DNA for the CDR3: TGCGCCAGCAGCCAAGAGACCGGGGGGGGAGATACGCAGTATTTT.

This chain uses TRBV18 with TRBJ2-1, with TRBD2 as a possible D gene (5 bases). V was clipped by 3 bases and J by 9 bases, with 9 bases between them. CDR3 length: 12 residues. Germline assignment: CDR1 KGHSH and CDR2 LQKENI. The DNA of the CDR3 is TGTGCCAGCTCACCCGCGGGCGGTGAGCAGTTCTTC. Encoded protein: CASSPAGGEQFF.

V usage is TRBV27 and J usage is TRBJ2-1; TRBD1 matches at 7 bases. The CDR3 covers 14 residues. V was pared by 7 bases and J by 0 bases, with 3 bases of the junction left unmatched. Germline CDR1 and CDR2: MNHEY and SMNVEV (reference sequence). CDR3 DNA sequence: TGTGCCAGCAAACAGGGGCGCTCCTACAATGAGCAGTTCTTC. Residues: CASKQGRSYNEQFF.

The CDR3 here is CAWRVGLLSNTEAFF. The CDR3 region has the DNA TGTGCCTGGAGGGTTGGCTTGCTTTCGAACACTGAAGCTTTCTTT. This chain links TRBV30 with TRBJ1-1; D uncertain. The CDR3 has 15 amino acids. Looked up from germline, CDR1 is GTSNPN and CDR2 is SVGIG (reference sequence). With 3 bases removed from V and 1 base from J, the gap between germline ends came to 15 bases.

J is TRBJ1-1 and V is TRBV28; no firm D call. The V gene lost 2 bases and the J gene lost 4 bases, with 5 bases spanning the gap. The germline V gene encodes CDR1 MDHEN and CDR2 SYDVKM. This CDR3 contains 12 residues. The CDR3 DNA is TGTGCCAGCAGTTTAGATGGCACTGAAGCTTTCTTT. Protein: CASSLDGTEAFF.

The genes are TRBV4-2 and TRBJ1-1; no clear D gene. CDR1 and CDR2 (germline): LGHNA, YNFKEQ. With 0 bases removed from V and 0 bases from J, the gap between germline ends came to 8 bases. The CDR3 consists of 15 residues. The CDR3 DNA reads TGTGCCAGCAGCCAAGATCTACTCCTGAACACTGAAGCTTTCTTT. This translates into CASSQDLLLNTEAFF.

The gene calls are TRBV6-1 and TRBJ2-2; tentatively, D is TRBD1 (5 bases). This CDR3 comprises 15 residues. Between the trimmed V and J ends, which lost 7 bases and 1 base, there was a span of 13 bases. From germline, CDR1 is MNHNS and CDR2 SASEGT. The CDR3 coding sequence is TGTGCCAGCAAAAGGGCAGGGCAGAACACCGGGGAGCTGTTTTTT. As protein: CASKRAGQNTGELFF.

The CDR3 coding sequence is TGTGCCAGTAACGTAGGGGGCAATAATTCACCCCTCCACTTT. This codes for CASNVGGNNSPLHF. The chain employs TRBV19 and TRBJ1-6, with 7 bases lining up with TRBD1. CDR3 size: 14 residues. V lost 7 bases to trimming and J lost 5 bases; unmatched junction nucleotides: 5. Germline CDR1 reads LNHDA; CDR2 reads SQIVND (reference sequence).

Here the CDR3 DNA reads TGTGCCAGCAGCTTAGAGCGGACCTACGAGCAGTACTTC. Protein: CASSLERTYEQYF. The chain links TRBV11-3 to TRBJ2-7; D remains unclear. The CDR3 loop spans 13 amino acids. CDR1 is SGHNT and CDR2 is YENEEA in the germline V gene. Trimming removed 0 bases from V and 2 bases from J, with 5 bases in between.

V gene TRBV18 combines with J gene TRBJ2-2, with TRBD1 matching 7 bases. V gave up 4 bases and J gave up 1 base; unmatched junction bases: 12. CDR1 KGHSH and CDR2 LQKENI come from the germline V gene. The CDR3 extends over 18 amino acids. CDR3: CASSLLGQARKNTGELFF. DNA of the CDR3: TGTGCCAGCTCACTACTAGGACAGGCCAGGAAGAACACCGGGGAGCTGTTTTTT. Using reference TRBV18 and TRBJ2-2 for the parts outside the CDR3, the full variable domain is NAGVMQNPRHLVRRRGQEARLRCSPMKGHSHVYWYRQLPEEGLKFMVYLQKENIIDESGMPKERFSAEFPKEGPSILRIQQVVRGDSAAYFCASSLLGQARKNTGELFFGEGSRLTVL.

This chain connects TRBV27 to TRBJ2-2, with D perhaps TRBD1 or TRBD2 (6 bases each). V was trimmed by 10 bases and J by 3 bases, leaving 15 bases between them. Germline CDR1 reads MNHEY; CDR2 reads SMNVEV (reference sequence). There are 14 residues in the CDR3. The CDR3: CANANREDTGELFF. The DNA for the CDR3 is TGTGCCAACGCGAACAGGGAGGACACCGGGGAGCTGTTTTTT.